The following is a T cell receptor beta chain sequence with its context. This sample is part of a study of shared clonotypes between healthy human individuals. The CDR3 has 15 residues. Germline V lookup: CDR1 KGHSH, CDR2 LQKENI. V dropped 3 bases and J dropped 6; count of bases not matched to a gene: 11. In the source study's methods: Junction-only sequences produced by ImmunoSEQ had no quality scores, so filtering differed. Sequencing used immunoSEQ multiplex PCR; TCRdb keeps in-frame clones, though not all of them. V, J and clone size derive from that table, while D and trimming were established from the DNA sequence. The sample has around 2.1 million clones, under 97% seen once.

The V and J genes are TRBV18 and TRBJ2-7; 7 nucleotides match TRBD1. The sequence came from a man in his late teens or twenties in good health. Sequenced material: naive CD4+ T cells sorted from blood. Subset indicated: CD45RA+ positively selected. The CDR3 is CASSPSGTALIEQYF. CDR3 in DNA: TGTGCCAGCTCACCCTCCGGGACAGCCTTGATCGAGCAGTACTTC.